This T cell receptor beta chain stems from a study of vaccination effects on CD4 cells after COVID-19. Study-level background: Antigen-specific CD4+ T cells were first expanded with viral peptide pools by the ViraFEST assay and only then sequenced.

Data came from immunoSEQ multiplex PCR; TCRdb stores just in-frame clones and leaves some out. The data contain 70,000 or so clones, approximately 71% of them singletons. Cells that had been cultured for ten to eleven days were the source of isolated CD4+ T cells. Germline V CDR1 and CDR2: LNHDA, SQIVND (reference sequence). There are 13 residues in the CDR3. V lost 9 bases and J lost 4, with 13 bases in between. As concerns this clone: As yet, its antigen is unknown.

The V call is TRBV19, the J call TRBJ1-3; perhaps TRBD1 as D (5 bases). This sequence was found in a human donor who received a COVID-19 vaccine. Source: CD4+ T cells from PBMCs cultured without peptide, taken before COVID-19 vaccination. The CDR3 reads CASNRQAGNTIYF. The CDR3 DNA reads as TGTGCCAGCAACAGGCAGGCCGGAAACACCATATATTTT.